Listed below are T cell receptor beta chains from one sample, sequenced in a study of beta chain features in type 1 diabetes. Method: immunoSEQ multiplex PCR; TCRdb's copy keeps in-frame clones and lacks some. The table lists under 300,000 clones, approximately 14% of them singletons. Sequenced input: naive CD4+ T cells from blood. These receptor sequences come from a man in his thirties or forties with type 1 diabetes. CDR3s include the opening cysteine and the closing phenylalanine or tryptophan. A D gene is named only where the DNA matches it firmly. Clone size is stated in some rows and not others, as once, few, many or a class when expanded.

TRBV6-1	TRBJ1-1	few	.	TGTGCCAGCAGTGAAGCTTACCTGGGCGACTTT	CASSEAYLGDF
TRBV4-1	TRBJ2-7	.	.	TGCGCCAGCAGCCGAACTCCGGAGGCTAGCTTTTCCGAGCAGTACTTC	CASSRTPEASFSEQYF
TRBV7-8	TRBJ2-1	.	.	TGTGCCAGCAGCTTGGGGAGCTCCTACAATGAGCAGTTCTTC	CASSLGSSYNEQFF
TRBV2	TRBJ1-4	few	.	TGTGCCAGCAGTCTTAACTGGGAAAAACTGTTTTTT	CASSLNWEKLFF
TRBV28	TRBJ1-5	.	.	TGTGCCAGCATCTCGGGTAGTGGCAATCAGCCCCAGCATTTT	CASISGSGNQPQHF
TRBV6-5	TRBJ2-7	.	.	TGTGCCAGCAGCCACCGGGACAACCCTGGCGAGCAGTACTTC	CASSHRDNPGEQYF
TRBV5-1	TRBJ2-1	.	.	TGCGCCAGCAGCCTAATAGGGAGCAATGAGCAGTTCTTC	CASSLIGSNEQFF
TRBV18	TRBJ2-3	few	.	TGTGCCAGCTCACCGGGAGAGGATACGCAGTATTTT	CASSPGEDTQYF
TRBV25-1	TRBJ2-3	.	TRBD2	TGTGCCAGCAGTGAACAGGGAGGGGACCCGGGGGATACGCAGTATTTT	CASSEQGGDPGDTQYF
TRBV6-1	TRBJ2-5	.	TRBD2	TGTGCCAGCAGTGAGGCGACTAGCGGGGGCCAAGAGACCCAGTACTTC	CASSEATSGGQETQYF
TRBV15	TRBJ2-4	.	TRBD2	TGTGCCACCAGCAGAGATGGGGAGGGGCGGCAAAACATTCAGTACTTC	CATSRDGEGRQNIQYF
TRBV6-5	TRBJ2-5	once	TRBD1	TGTGCCAGCAAAAAGACAGGGCAAGAGACCCAGTACTTC	CASKKTGQETQYF
TRBV6-1	TRBJ2-5	.	TRBD2	TGTGCCAGCAGTGCTCTAGCGGGGGTGGAGACCCAGTACTTC	CASSALAGVETQYF
TRBV10-3	TRBJ2-7	.	TRBD2	TGTGCCATCAGTGTAGGGCGGGAGGGCCGCGAGCAGTACTTC	CAISVGREGREQYF
TRBV6-1	TRBJ1-5	.	.	TGTGCCAACTCGGGGGGGGGCAATCAGCCCCAGCATTTT	CANSGGGNQPQHF
TRBV29-1	TRBJ2-5	few	.	TGCAGCGTTGCTGGCCTTCAAGAGACCCAGTACTTC	CSVAGLQETQYF
TRBV11-3	TRBJ2-5	.	.	TGTGCCAGCAGCCCCCTAGGGAGTAGCTTTCAAGAGACCCAGTACTTC	CASSPLGSSFQETQYF
TRBV11-2	TRBJ2-5	few	TRBD2	TGTGCCAGCAGGGGGCTCGCGGGAGGGCAACAAGAGACCCAGTACTTC	CASRGLAGGQQETQYF
TRBV4-2	TRBJ2-5	.	TRBD2	TGTGCCAGCAGCCAAGGGCAGCGGGGGGCCGCGGAGACCCAGTACTTC	CASSQGQRGAAETQYF
TRBV30	TRBJ1-2	few	TRBD1	TGTGCCTGGCAGACAGGGACCGGCTACACCTTC	CAWQTGTGYTF
TRBV5-1	TRBJ2-1	few	TRBD2	TGCGCCAGCAGCGTTAGCGGGGGTGCTATTAATCTGTTCTTC	CASSVSGGAINLFF
TRBV28	TRBJ2-3	few	TRBD1	TGTGCCAGCAGTGGACCGGGACAGGGACTAGATACGCAGTATTTT	CASSGPGQGLDTQYF
TRBV18	TRBJ2-6	few	TRBD2	TGTGCCAGCTCTCCTCTAGCGGGAGGGGACTCTGGGGCCAACGTCCTGACTTTC	CASSPLAGGDSGANVLTF
TRBV4-1	TRBJ1-1	few	.	TGCGCCAGCAGCCAAGTCCCAGGGAGGAATACTGAAGCTTTCTTT	CASSQVPGRNTEAFF
TRBV30	TRBJ1-5	few	TRBD1	TGTGCCTGGAGTGGCCAGGGGGCCTTTCAGCCCCAGCATTTT	CAWSGQGAFQPQHF
TRBV30	TRBJ2-5	few	TRBD2	TGTGCCTGGAGTACCGGGACTAGCGGGGCCCAAGAGACCCAGTACTTC	CAWSTGTSGAQETQYF
TRBV7-9	TRBJ2-6	few	.	TGTGCCAGCAGCTCTAACGACTTCTCTGGGGCCAACGTCCTGACTTTC	CASSSNDFSGANVLTF
TRBV9	TRBJ1-5	few	.	TGTGCCAGCAGCGTCTCGTATGGGGGGAATCAGCCCCAGCATTTT	CASSVSYGGNQPQHF
TRBV11-2	TRBJ2-2	.	.	TGTGCCAGCAGCCCCCGGACACCTAGGGACGGGGAGCTGTTTTTT	CASSPRTPRDGELFF
TRBV7-2	TRBJ2-1	.	.	TGTGCCAGCAGCTTAGCACAGGGAGTTGAGCAGTTCTTC	CASSLAQGVEQFF
TRBV29-1	TRBJ2-1	.	TRBD2	TGCAGCGCTACGAGGCAGCGGGGATACAATGAGCAGTTCTTC	CSATRQRGYNEQFF
TRBV14	TRBJ2-1	few	TRBD2	TGTGCCAGCAGCCAGACTAGCGGCGCCTACAATGAGCAGTTCTTC	CASSQTSGAYNEQFF
TRBV5-4	TRBJ2-3	few	.	TGTGCCAGCAGCACTGACAGGCCAGATACGCAGTATTTT	CASSTDRPDTQYF
TRBV5-4	TRBJ2-7	few	.	TGTGCCAGCAGAAAGGACAGCTACGAGCAGTACTTC	CASRKDSYEQYF
TRBV13	TRBJ1-1	few	.	TGTGCCAGCAGCCGTAGAGGGCACACTGAAGCTTTCTTT	CASSRRGHTEAFF
TRBV30	TRBJ2-1	few	TRBD2	TGTGCCGGGAGTTTCGGGACTAGCGGGAGCAATGAGCAGTTCTTC	CAGSFGTSGSNEQFF
TRBV6-1	TRBJ2-5	.	TRBD2	TGTGCCAGCGCTAGCGGGGGCACAAAAGAGACCCAGTACTTC	CASASGGTKETQYF